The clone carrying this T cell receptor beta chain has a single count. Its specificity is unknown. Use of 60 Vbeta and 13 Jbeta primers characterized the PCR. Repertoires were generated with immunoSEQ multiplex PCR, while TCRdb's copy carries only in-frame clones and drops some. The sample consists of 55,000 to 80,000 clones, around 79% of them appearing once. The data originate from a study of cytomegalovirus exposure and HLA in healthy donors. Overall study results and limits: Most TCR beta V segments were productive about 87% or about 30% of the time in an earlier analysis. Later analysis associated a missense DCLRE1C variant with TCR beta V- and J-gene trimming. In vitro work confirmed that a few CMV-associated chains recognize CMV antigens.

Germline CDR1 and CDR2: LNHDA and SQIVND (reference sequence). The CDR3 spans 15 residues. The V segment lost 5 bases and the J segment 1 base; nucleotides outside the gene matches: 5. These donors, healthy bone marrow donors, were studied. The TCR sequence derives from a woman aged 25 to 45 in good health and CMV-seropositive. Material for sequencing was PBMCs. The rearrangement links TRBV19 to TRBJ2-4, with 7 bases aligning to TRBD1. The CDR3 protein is CASSRQGDAKNIQYF. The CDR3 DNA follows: TGTGCCAGTAGTCGACAGGGTGACGCCAAAAACATTCAGTACTTC.